Below, 29 T cell receptor beta chains from the same sample are listed, as sequenced in a study of T cell responses to AZD1222 COVID-19 vaccine. The table came from immunoSEQ multiplex PCR; TCRdb's copy has only in-frame clones and leaves some out. The data contain about 160,000 clones, just over 90% of them seen just once; the ten biggest clones take up approximately 1.4%. The sequences come from peripheral blood, collected on day 0 of AZD1222 vaccination. The receptors shown here come from an adult in good health.

The chain links TRBV7-2 to TRBJ2-7; the match to TRBD2 covers 13 bases. The CDR3 has 15 residues. Losses at the gene ends were 5 bases for V and 2 bases for J; bases not matched to a gene: 3. Per the germline V gene, CDR1 is SGHTA and CDR2 is FQGNSA. For the CDR3, the DNA is TGTGCCAGCAGCCTTACTAGCGGGGGGGCCTACGAGCAGTACTTC. This translates into CASSLTSGGAYEQYF.

The chain combines TRBV6-5 with TRBJ1-1, with D unresolved. V dropped 7 bases and J dropped 4 bases, with 13 bases sitting between them. The CDR3 totals 13 residues. CDR1 and CDR2 (germline): MNHEY, SVGAGI. CDR3 loop: CASKEGEVTEAFF. As DNA, the CDR3 is TGTGCCAGCAAGGAGGGTGAGGTCACTGAAGCTTTCTTT.

The chain is built from TRBV6-6 and TRBJ2-1; 8 bases map to TRBD1. J lost 4 bases, V lost 2 bases, and 7 bases had no gene match. CDR1 is MNHNY, CDR2 SVGAGI, per germline (reference sequence). CDR3 length: 16 residues. The CDR3 DNA is TGTGCCAGCAGTTACCAACGGACAGGGACTTACAATGAGCAGTTCTTC. Protein product: CASSYQRTGTYNEQFF.

The rearrangement links TRBV29-1 to TRBJ1-5, with 8 positions matching TRBD1. The CDR3 contains 12 residues. Germline CDR1 reads SQVTM; CDR2 reads ANQGSEA. V shed 6 bases and J 7 bases; nucleotides not matched to a gene: 5. CDR3 sequence reads: CSVLGQGQPQHF. Here the CDR3 DNA reads TGCAGCGTACTAGGACAGGGCCAGCCCCAGCATTTT.

This rearrangement joins TRBV5-4 to TRBJ2-5; D tentatively reads TRBD1 or TRBD2 (6 bases each). The CDR3 is 14 amino acids. The V end was cut by 5 bases, the J end by 7 bases, with 18 bases between. Germline lookup yields CDR1 SGHNT and CDR2 YYREEE (reference sequence). The CDR3 reads CASSLRGGKGTQYF. In nucleotides, the CDR3 is TGTGCCAGCAGTCTCAGAGGGGGGAAGGGGACCCAGTACTTC.

The gene calls are TRBV7-9 and TRBJ1-5; no clear D. CDR3 size: 15 residues. V was pared by 5 bases and J by 0 bases, with 11 bases between. The germline V gene has CDR1 SEHNR and CDR2 FQNEAQ (reference sequence). The CDR3 here is CASSVGQNSNQPQHF. The CDR3 nucleotides are TGTGCCAGCAGCGTCGGGCAAAATAGCAATCAGCCCCAGCATTTT.

This rearrangement joins TRBV10-1 to TRBJ1-5; D is possibly TRBD1 (5 bases). Per germline, CDR1 WNHNN and CDR2 SYGVQD (reference sequence). This CDR3 spans 15 amino acids. Trimming took 0 bases from V and 5 from J, leaving 11 bases between them. The CDR3 spells CASSESDTSDQPQHF. CDR3 coding DNA: TGCGCCAGCAGTGAGTCGGACACTTCGGATCAGCCCCAGCATTTT.

The chain employs TRBV13 and TRBJ2-5; unclear D gene. The CDR3 has 13 residues. The germline CDR1 and CDR2 sequences are PRHDT and FYEKMQ (reference sequence). The ends were cut back, 5 bases at V and 4 bases at J, with 11 bases in the middle. The CDR3 DNA sequence: TGTGCCAGCAGCACCCCCAGAGGAGAGACCCAGTACTTC. This codes for CASSTPRGETQYF.

The V call is TRBV7-9, the J call TRBJ2-7, with D perhaps matching TRBD1 or TRBD2 (5 bases each). The CDR3 has 11 residues. Trimming left V 5 bases short and J 11 bases short, with 13 bases between. Germline CDR1 reads SEHNR; CDR2 reads FQNEAQ (reference sequence). The CDR3 region has the DNA TGTGCCAGCAGCCACCGGGACCTCAAGTACTTC. Protein product: CASSHRDLKYF.

The CDR3, as DNA: TGTGCCAGCAGCCCCTGCCGGGGGGACAGGGGCTGCCTGTGCCAGCCCCAGCATTTT. Translating gives CASSPCRGDRGCLCQPQHF. This chain links TRBV3-1 (or the pseudogene TRBV3-2) with TRBJ1-5; 10 bases fit TRBD1. V lost 4 bases to trimming and J lost 7 bases; unmatched junction nucleotides: 19. Germline-derived CDR1 and CDR2 are LGHDT and YNNKEL (reference sequence). The CDR3 consists of 19 residues.

This chain joins TRBV19 and TRBJ2-7, with TRBD1 matching over 8 bases. CDR1 LNHDA and CDR2 SQIVND come from the germline V gene (reference sequence). This CDR3 has 14 residues. V shed 1 base and J 6 bases; nucleotides not matched to a gene: 5. For the CDR3, the DNA is TGTGCCAGTAGTATAGGGACAGGGTACTTCGAGCAGTACTTC. It specifies CASSIGTGYFEQYF.

This clone was found once. V is TRBV7-8 and J is TRBJ1-1; possibly TRBD1 for D (5 bases). V was pared by 1 base and J by 6 bases, with 9 bases between. Germline CDR1 is SGHVS and CDR2 is FQNEAQ. The CDR3 has 13 amino acids. CDR3 DNA: TGTGCCAGCAGCTTAGGGGGCGTTCCTGAAGCTTTCTTT. Translation: CASSLGGVPEAFF.

This clone came up once. CDR3 protein: CASSFIAGGLQETQYF. The CDR3 nucleotides are TGTGCCAGCAGCTTTATAGCGGGGGGGCTCCAAGAGACCCAGTACTTC. The chain uses TRBV11-2 and TRBJ2-5, with 11 bases aligning to TRBD2. Germline CDR1 and CDR2: SGHAT and FQNNGV. The V segment lost 3 bases and the J segment 1 base; nucleotides outside the gene matches: 4. The CDR3 covers 16 residues.

The rearrangement joins TRBV9 to TRBJ1-1, with a weak D call TRBD1 (5 bases). Per germline, CDR1 SGDLS and CDR2 YYNGEE. The V end was cut by 6 bases, the J end by 0 bases, with 33 bases between. This CDR3 spans 21 amino acids. The CDR3 sequence: CASIYTGPAGRRSNLNTEAFF. The CDR3 coding sequence is TGTGCCAGCATCTATACAGGTCCGGCTGGCAGGAGATCAAATTTGAACACTGAAGCTTTCTTT.

This chain connects TRBV7-6 to TRBJ2-6; possible D gene TRBD2, 6 bases. This CDR3 contains 18 residues. The germline gives CDR1 SGHVS, CDR2 FNYEAQ. V lost 2 bases to trimming and J lost 0 bases, with 14 bases between them. The CDR3 loop reads CASSLSAGPSSGANVLTF. As DNA, the CDR3 is TGTGCCAGCAGCTTAAGTGCGGGGCCTAGCTCTGGGGCCAACGTCCTGACTTTC. The whole variable domain, remainder taken from reference TRBV7-6 and TRBJ2-6, is GAGVSQSPRYKVTKRGQDVALRCDPISGHVSLYWYRQALGQGPEFLTYFNYEAQQDKSGLPNDRFSAERPEGSISTLTIQRTEQRDSAMYRCASSLSAGPSSGANVLTFGAGSRLTVL.

This clone was recorded once. This chain connects TRBV20-1 to TRBJ1-1; no firm D call. V lost 7 bases to trimming and J lost 7 bases, with 10 bases between them. The CDR3 spans 10 residues. Germline lookup yields CDR1 DFQATT and CDR2 SNEGSKA (reference sequence). The CDR3 DNA reads TGCAGTGGTAGCAAGTTTGAAGCTTTCTTT. It yields the protein CSGSKFEAFF.

A single count supports this clone. The V call is TRBV9, the J call TRBJ2-5; TRBD1 might be the D (5 bases). Germline V gene sequence: CDR1 SGDLS, CDR2 YYNGEE. V lost 3 bases to trimming and J lost 5 bases, with 5 bases between them. This CDR3 spans 11 amino acids. The CDR3 loop is CASSAGETQYF. The CDR3 DNA follows: TGTGCCAGCAGCGCAGGGGAGACCCAGTACTTC.

V is TRBV27 and J is TRBJ2-7, with D maybe TRBD2 (5 bases). The CDR3 sequence is 13 residues long. Germline V gene lookup returns CDR1 MNHEY and CDR2 SMNVEV (reference sequence). V lost 3 bases and J lost 6, with 12 bases in between. In DNA, the CDR3 is TGTGCCAGCAGTTTCGTGGGGAGCGGCGAGCAGTACTTC. It translates to CASSFVGSGEQYF.

This clone appeared once. The CDR3 DNA reads as TGTGCCAGCAGTTTCTCCAGGGGGGTCGATCAGCCCCAGCATTTT. Translation: CASSFSRGVDQPQHF. The chain recombines TRBV6-2 or TRBV6-3 with TRBJ1-5, with TRBD1 matching over 7 bases. The CDR3 runs to 15 residues. Losses at the gene ends were 4 bases for V and 5 bases for J; bases not matched to a gene: 8. Germline V gene data show CDR1 as MNHEY and CDR2 as SVGEGT.

Here the CDR3 DNA reads TGTGCCAGCTCACCGCCCGGGACACGCAGCACAGATACGCAGTATTTT. Amino acid sequence: CASSPPGTRSTDTQYF. The chain couples TRBV18 to TRBJ2-3; D is perhaps TRBD1 (6 bases). CDR3 length: 16 residues. The germline V gene has CDR1 KGHSH and CDR2 LQKENI. V lost 3 bases to trimming and J lost 0 bases, with 13 bases between them.

V usage is TRBV11-3 and J usage is TRBJ2-1; 11 nucleotides align to TRBD2. V gave up 5 bases and J gave up 5 bases; unmatched junction bases: 8. The CDR3 covers 16 residues. Germline V gives CDR1 SGHNT, CDR2 YENEEA. CDR3 in amino acids: CASSPLTSGADNEQFF. The CDR3 DNA reads TGTGCCAGCAGCCCGCTGACTAGCGGGGCGGACAATGAGCAGTTCTTC. The whole variable domain, filled in from reference TRBV11-3 and TRBJ2-1, reads EAGVVQSPRYKIIEKKQPVAFWCNPISGHNTLYWYLQNLGQGPELLIRYENEEAVDDSQLPKDRFSAERLKGVDSTLKIQPAELGDSAVYLCASSPLTSGADNEQFFGPGTRLTVL.

This chain connects TRBV5-8 to TRBJ2-3; 8 bases line up with TRBD1. Germline-derived CDR1 and CDR2 are SGHTS and YDEGEE. The J segment lost 5 bases and the V segment lost 1 base, leaving 3 bases of the junction unmatched. The CDR3 runs 14 residues. Here the CDR3 DNA reads TGTGCCAGCAGCTTGCCCAGGGGGCAAGATACGCAGTATTTT. Its translation: CASSLPRGQDTQYF.

This clone was seen a single time. Here the CDR3 DNA reads TGCGCCAGCAGCCGAGGGACAGGGTATGAAGCTTTCTTT. Protein sequence: CASSRGTGYEAFF. The chain has TRBV5-1 and TRBJ1-1; TRBD1 matches 9 bases. V dropped 4 bases and J dropped 7; count of bases not matched to a gene: 5. CDR1 and CDR2 (germline): SGHRS, YFSETQ. The CDR3 has 13 amino acids. The variable domain in full, with the rest retrieved from reference TRBV5-1 and TRBJ1-1, is KAGVTQTPRYLIKTRGQQVTLSCSPISGHRSVSWYQQTPGQGLQFLFEYFSETQRNKGNFPGRFSGRQFSNSRSEMNVSTLELGDSALYLCASSRGTGYEAFFGQGTRLTVV.

The chain joins TRBV9 to TRBJ2-7; D might be TRBD1 or TRBD2, each matching 5 bases. The CDR3 loop spans 14 amino acids. Germline CDR1 and CDR2: SGDLS and YYNGEE. Deletions cut 4 bases from V and 3 bases from J, with 14 bases between. For the CDR3, the DNA is TGTGCCAGCAGCACAAGAGGGGTAGGCTACGAGCAGTACTTC. Its translation: CASSTRGVGYEQYF.

The chain couples TRBV5-1 to TRBJ1-3; no clear D. Germline CDR1 and CDR2: SGHRS and YFSETQ. There are 14 residues in the CDR3. V lost 0 bases and J lost 4, with 8 bases in between. CDR3 loop: CASSLVEGGNTIYF. CDR3 coding DNA: TGCGCCAGCAGCTTGGTGGAAGGGGGAAACACCATATATTTT. Supplemented by reference TRBV5-1 and TRBJ1-3, the full variable domain reads KAGVTQTPRYLIKTRGQQVTLSCSPISGHRSVSWYQQTPGQGLQFLFEYFSETQRNKGNFPGRFSGRQFSNSRSEMNVSTLELGDSALYLCASSLVEGGNTIYFGEGSWLTVV.

This chain joins TRBV28 and TRBJ1-2; D is uncertain. Germline CDR1 reads MDHEN; CDR2 reads SYDVKM. Trimming removed 6 bases from V and 3 bases from J, with 17 bases in between. This CDR3 is built from 15 residues. The CDR3 region has the DNA TGTGCCAGCAGCTTGGATTTGAGGGCCGACTATGGCTACACCTTC. As protein: CASSLDLRADYGYTF.

This rearrangement joins TRBV9 to TRBJ1-5, with D unclear. Between the trimmed V and J ends, which lost 6 bases and 6 bases, there was a span of 7 bases. This CDR3 is 11 amino acids long. Germline lookup yields CDR1 SGDLS and CDR2 YYNGEE. The CDR3 spells CASNKSQPQHF. Here the CDR3 DNA reads TGTGCCAGCAATAAATCTCAGCCCCAGCATTTT.

The rearrangement uses TRBV4-1 and TRBJ1-5; tentative D call: TRBD1 (5 bases). CDR1 is MGHRA, CDR2 YSYEKL, per germline. This CDR3 comprises 15 residues. The germline V and J ends were trimmed by 4 bases and 0 bases, with 10 bases remaining between them. The CDR3 reads CASSPGPLSNQPQHF. In nucleotides, the CDR3 is TGCGCCAGCAGCCCGGGACCGCTTAGCAATCAGCCCCAGCATTTT.

A word on this clone: Other DNA variants within this sample encode the same CDR3. The J gene is TRBJ2-3, the V gene TRBV7-2; D unresolved. The CDR3 contains 13 residues. V lost 1 base and J 2 bases, leaving 4 bases between the germline ends. Germline values: CDR1 SGHTA, CDR2 FQGNSA. CDR3 nucleotide sequence: TGTGCCAGCAGCTTAGACTTCACAGATACGCAGTATTTT. This sequence encodes CASSLDFTDTQYF. The full variable domain, completed using reference TRBV7-2 and TRBJ2-3, is GAGVSQSPSNKVTEKGKDVELRCDPISGHTALYWYRQSLGQGLEFLIYFQGNSAPDKSGLPSDRFSAERTGGSVSTLTIQRTQQEDSAVYLCASSLDFTDTQYFGPGTRLTVL.